This TCR beta chain was profiled in a study of control samples from healthy donors and cancer patients. The V and J ends lost 4 bases and 6 bases respectively, with 14 bases between them. The germline CDR1 and CDR2 sequences are SGDLS and YYNGEE. The CDR3 runs to 15 residues. In its sample, this clone was seen once. Assay: immunoSEQ multiplex PCR; the TCRdb copy retains only in-frame clones and omits some. This sample has 75,000 to 90,000 clones, with 89% found just once. The source is a man aged 45 to 65 in good health. The chain has TRBV9 and TRBJ1-6; TRBD1 might be the D (6 bases). Sample: blood. CDR3 loop: CASSTSRGGNSPLHF. CDR3 coding DNA: TGTGCCAGCAGCACCTCCAGGGGAGGTAATTCACCCCTCCACTTT.